These 8 T cell receptor beta chains came from one sample sequenced in a study of T cells in tuberculosis. Only in-frame clones appear in the TCRdb table, and some are missing; sequencing was by immunoSEQ multiplex PCR. The sample holds under 45,000 clones, 95% seen once. Sequenced input: PBMCs. The source of these receptors is a donor aged 10 to 29 with latent tuberculosis or without tuberculosis infection.

The rearrangement uses TRBV14 and TRBJ1-2; 7 bases fit TRBD1. With V trimmed by 3 bases and J by 5 bases, 3 bases remained unmatched. CDR1 and CDR2 from the germline V gene are SGHDN and FVKESK. There are 13 residues in the CDR3. The CDR3 DNA is TGTGCCAGCAGCCAGGGACAGAATTATGGCTACACCTTC. Translation: CASSQGQNYGYTF.

The chain is built from TRBV4-2 and TRBJ1-2, with a tentative D call TRBD1 (5 bases). Germline CDR1 reads LGHNA; CDR2 reads YNFKEQ. Trimming took 0 bases from V and 4 from J, leaving 12 bases between them. There are 15 residues in the CDR3. CDR3 in amino acids: CASSQDSGQGYGYTF. As DNA, the CDR3 is TGTGCCAGCAGCCAAGACAGCGGGCAGGGCTATGGCTACACCTTC.

J is TRBJ1-2 and V is TRBV18; weak D call: TRBD1 (5 bases). This CDR3 has 17 amino acids. Germline CDR1 reads KGHSH; CDR2 reads LQKENI. V was shortened by 1 base and J by 4 bases, with 19 bases between the two germline ends. CDR3 bases: TGTGCCAGCTCACCACAGGTTAAGGACATCGGGGGCTATGGCTACACCTTC. It translates to CASSPQVKDIGGYGYTF.

The J gene is TRBJ1-2, the V gene TRBV6-5, with 10 positions matching TRBD1. V lost 2 bases, J lost 7 bases, and 1 base stayed unmatched. The CDR3 totals 13 residues. The germline gives CDR1 MNHEY, CDR2 SVGAGI. The CDR3 loop is CASSYGTGVGYTF. DNA for the CDR3: TGTGCCAGCAGTTACGGGACAGGGGTTGGCTACACCTTC.

J is TRBJ2-5 and V is TRBV5-4; tentative D call: TRBD1 (6 bases). This CDR3 has 12 residues. Germline V lookup: CDR1 SGHNT, CDR2 YYREEE (reference sequence). The V end lost 1 base, the J end lost 5 bases, and 6 bases lay between the germline ends. CDR3 in amino acids: CASSLRGETQYF. DNA for the CDR3: TGTGCCAGCAGCTTGAGGGGGGAGACCCAGTACTTC.

V is TRBV18 and J is TRBJ1-1, with 7 positions matching TRBD1. CDR3 size: 14 residues. CDR1 is KGHSH and CDR2 is LQKENI in the germline V gene. The ends lost 8 bases at V and 5 bases at J; junction bases unmatched: 11. CDR3 protein: CASADRVEGTEAFF. DNA for the CDR3: TGTGCCAGCGCAGACAGGGTTGAGGGGACTGAAGCTTTCTTT.

The chain joins TRBV6-6 to TRBJ1-1; 9 nucleotides align to TRBD1. Germline trimming cut 2 bases from V and 4 bases from J; bases unmatched to any gene: 5. CDR1 and CDR2 from the germline V gene are MNHNY and SVGAGI (reference sequence). This CDR3 contains 15 residues. As DNA, the CDR3 is TGTGCCAGCAGTTACCGGGACAGGGTAGGCACTGAAGCTTTCTTT. Translating gives CASSYRDRVGTEAFF.

This rearrangement joins TRBV9 to TRBJ2-2, with D perhaps TRBD1 (5 bases). The CDR3 extends over 12 amino acids. Germline CDR1 SGDLS, CDR2 YYNGEE. V lost 0 bases to trimming and J lost 8 bases, with 5 bases between them. CDR3 DNA: TGTGCCAGCAGCGTAGGACAGGGGGAGCTGTTTTTT. It is translated as CASSVGQGELFF.